A selection of T cell receptor beta chains follows, all from one sample in a study of circulating and synovial CD4+ cells in juvenile arthritis. TCRdb's table, derived via immunoSEQ multiplex PCR, lists solely in-frame clones and lacks some. The top ten clones hold 2.5% to 3.5% of a sample with some 30,000 clones, 93% of them seen once. Sequenced sample: CD4+ T cells from blood. The receptors come from a human donor with juvenile idiopathic arthritis. Each CDR3 is given with its conserved first and last residue. A D gene is named only where the DNA matches it firmly. Not all rows give a size; the values are once, few, many and, for expanded clones, a class.

v_gene	abundance	d_gene	j_gene	CDR3aa	CDR3nt
TRBV11-2	.	.	TRBJ2-5	CASSLVGGLQTQYF	TGTGCCAGCAGCTTAGTTGGGGGCCTCCAAACCCAGTACTTC
TRBV28	.	TRBD1	TRBJ1-5	CASSIQGRFISNQPQHF	TGTGCCAGCAGTATACAGGGGCGTTTTATTAGCAATCAGCCCCAGCATTTT
TRBV27	.	TRBD1	TRBJ1-2	CASRIQGVGGYTF	TGTGCCAGCAGGATACAGGGGGTAGGTGGCTACACCTTC
TRBV20-1	.	TRBD1	TRBJ2-7	CSYRGPYEQYF	TGCAGTTACAGGGGCCCCTACGAGCAGTACTTC
TRBV5-1	.	TRBD1	TRBJ2-6	CASSLGQLSGANVLTF	TGCGCCAGCAGCCTGGGACAGCTCTCTGGGGCCAACGTCCTGACTTTC
TRBV9	.	TRBD2	TRBJ2-3	CASSVGLAETTQYF	TGTGCCAGCAGCGTAGGGCTAGCGGAAACAACGCAGTATTTT
TRBV19	.	.	TRBJ1-4	CASSAQRAGSEKLFF	TGTGCCAGTAGTGCCCAGCGGGCGGGTTCGGAAAAACTGTTTTTT
TRBV11-3	.	TRBD1	TRBJ1-3	CASSPGGKPSGNTIYF	TGTGCCAGCAGTCCAGGGGGGAAGCCCTCTGGAAACACCATATATTTT
TRBV18	.	TRBD1	TRBJ1-1	CASSPRTGDTEAFF	TGTGCCAGCTCACCTCGGACAGGGGACACTGAAGCTTTCTTT
TRBV10-1	.	.	TRBJ1-1	CASSAQGLSAFF	TGCGCCAGCAGTGCACAGGGATTGAGTGCTTTCTTT
TRBV5-1	once	TRBD1	TRBJ2-3	CASSPGQGATDTQYF	TGCGCCAGCAGCCCTGGACAGGGGGCTACAGATACGCAGTATTTT
TRBV10-3	.	.	TRBJ2-4	CAISESGGPLDIQYF	TGTGCCATCAGTGAGTCCGGAGGACCCTTGGACATTCAGTACTTC
TRBV6-1	.	TRBD1	TRBJ2-1	CASSERTGARSEQFF	TGTGCCAGCAGTGAAAGGACAGGCGCGCGTAGTGAGCAGTTCTTC
TRBV5-1	.	.	TRBJ1-2	CASSLGANYGYTF	TGCGCCAGCAGCTTAGGGGCGAACTATGGCTACACCTTC
TRBV19	.	.	TRBJ2-1	CASRRVNEQFF	TGTGCCAGTCGGAGGGTCAATGAGCAGTTCTTC
TRBV2	.	TRBD2	TRBJ2-2	CASSELGLVNTGELFF	TGTGCCAGCAGTGAACTTGGACTAGTGAACACCGGGGAGCTGTTTTTT
TRBV6-1	.	.	TRBJ2-7	CASSEGRSYEQYF	TGTGCCAGCAGTGAGGGGCGCTCCTACGAGCAGTACTTC
TRBV6-5	.	.	TRBJ1-3	CASAREAHSGNTIYF	TGTGCCAGCGCAAGGGAGGCGCACTCTGGAAACACCATATATTTT
TRBV11-2	.	TRBD1	TRBJ2-1	CASSLGGTGRRDEQFF	TGTGCCAGCAGCTTAGGCGGGACAGGGCGTCGCGATGAGCAGTTCTTC
TRBV5-1	.	TRBD1	TRBJ2-7	CASSLNPTGTYEQYF	TGCGCCAGCAGCCTAAACCCGACAGGGACCTACGAGCAGTACTTC
TRBV11-3	.	.	TRBJ2-5	CASSQGETQYF	TGTGCCAGCAGCCAGGGAGAGACCCAGTACTTC
TRBV28	.	TRBD1	TRBJ2-5	CATRGQGGLETQYF	TGTGCCACCAGAGGACAGGGGGGTTTGGAGACCCAGTACTTC
TRBV28	.	.	TRBJ1-2	CASTINGGHSYGYTF	TGTGCCAGCACCATAAATGGTGGGCACTCCTATGGCTACACCTTC
TRBV7-8	.	.	TRBJ2-4	CASSEQSSLAKNIQYF	TGTGCCAGCAGCGAACAATCCTCGCTAGCCAAAAACATTCAGTACTTC
TRBV5-1	.	TRBD1	TRBJ1-6	CASSSPPGTGGSSASPLHF	TGCGCCAGCAGCTCGCCCCCGGGGACAGGGGGCTCGTCTGCTTCACCCCTCCACTTT
TRBV6-1	few	TRBD1	TRBJ1-5	CASSGSGQGALQPQHF	TGTGCCAGCAGTGGATCGGGACAGGGGGCACTTCAGCCCCAGCATTTT
TRBV5-1	.	.	TRBJ2-7	CASSSPGLGYEQYF	TGCGCCAGCAGCTCCCCGGGACTCGGGTACGAGCAGTACTTC
TRBV6-5	.	TRBD1	TRBJ1-1	CASNPLTGAVSEAFF	TGTGCCAGCAACCCACTTACAGGGGCGGTGTCGGAAGCTTTCTTT
TRBV11-2	.	TRBD1	TRBJ2-1	CASRTGAFNEQFF	TGTGCCAGTCGGACAGGGGCATTCAATGAGCAGTTCTTC
TRBV28	.	TRBD1	TRBJ2-7	CASSSGTGVYEQYF	TGTGCCAGCAGTTCTGGGACAGGGGTCTACGAGCAGTACTTC
TRBV4-2	.	.	TRBJ2-6	CASSQVSGGGANVLTF	TGTGCCAGCAGCCAAGTGTCCGGGGGAGGGGCCAACGTCCTGACTTTC
TRBV30	.	.	TRBJ1-3	CAWSDSTNTIYF	TGTGCCTGGAGTGACAGCACTAACACCATATATTTT
TRBV28	.	TRBD2	TRBJ2-1	CASSRPGLAGLNYNEQFF	TGTGCCAGCAGCCGGCCGGGACTAGCGGGGCTAAATTACAATGAGCAGTTCTTC
TRBV18	.	.	TRBJ1-1	CASSPYLQAPVNTEAFF	TGTGCCAGCTCACCATATCTACAGGCCCCTGTGAACACTGAAGCTTTCTTT
TRBV7-9	.	.	TRBJ2-3	CASSSADTQYF	TGTGCCAGCAGTTCAGCAGATACGCAGTATTTT
TRBV4-1	.	.	TRBJ1-2	CASSQDRARANYGYTF	TGTGCCAGCAGCCAAGATCGTGCCAGGGCTAACTATGGCTACACCTTC
TRBV5-1	once	.	TRBJ1-4	CASSLRGEANEKLFF	TGCGCCAGCAGCCTGAGAGGGGAGGCTAATGAAAAACTGTTTTTT
TRBV4-3	few	TRBD1	TRBJ1-2	CASSQDGQGDGYTF	TGCGCCAGCAGCCAAGATGGGCAGGGGGATGGCTACACCTTC
TRBV29-1	.	TRBD1	TRBJ1-5	CSVRDRGPDQPQHF	TGCAGCGTCCGGGACAGGGGGCCGGATCAGCCCCAGCATTTT
TRBV28	.	.	TRBJ2-7	CASSSIRLGEQYF	TGTGCCAGCAGTTCAATTCGACTAGGCGAGCAGTACTTC
TRBV11-2	.	.	TRBJ2-1	CASSFSVATVNEQFF	TGTGCCAGCAGCTTTAGCGTCGCAACGGTCAATGAGCAGTTCTTC
TRBV5-5	.	.	TRBJ1-4	CASSLTGFEKLFF	TGTGCCAGCAGCTTGACAGGGTTTGAAAAACTGTTTTTT
TRBV15	.	.	TRBJ1-5	CATRGRDTNQPQHF	TGTGCCACCAGGGGCAGGGACACCAATCAGCCCCAGCATTTT
TRBV18	.	TRBD1	TRBJ1-2	CASSLYNGQGEDGYTF	TGTGCCAGCTCACTCTATAATGGACAGGGTGAGGATGGCTACACCTTC
TRBV5-1	.	.	TRBJ2-7	CASSLEAGSYEQYF	TGCGCCAGCAGCTTGGAGGCAGGCTCCTACGAGCAGTACTTC
TRBV4-1	.	TRBD2	TRBJ2-2	CASSQVASGRTGELFF	TGCGCCAGCAGCCAAGTCGCTAGCGGGAGGACCGGGGAGCTGTTTTTT
TRBV29-1	.	.	TRBJ2-5	CSVGDGGRGGETQYF	TGCAGCGTTGGAGATGGCGGGAGAGGGGGAGAGACCCAGTACTTC
TRBV4-1	.	.	TRBJ2-3	CASSQGTGSKGDTLLDTQYF	TGCGCCAGCAGCCAAGGAACCGGTTCCAAGGGGGACACCCTACTCGATACGCAGTATTTT
TRBV5-1	.	.	TRBJ2-7	CASSPTGLDLYEQYF	TGCGCCAGCAGCCCGACAGGTTTGGACCTCTACGAGCAGTACTTC
TRBV29-1	.	.	TRBJ2-5	CSGAFTETQYF	TGCAGCGGGGCTTTTACAGAGACCCAGTACTTC
TRBV27	.	.	TRBJ2-3	CASSKRTADTQYF	TGTGCCAGCAGTAAGCGGACCGCAGATACGCAGTATTTT
TRBV6-1	.	.	TRBJ1-4	CATTKRTFNEKLFF	TGTGCCACCACGAAGAGGACTTTTAATGAAAAACTGTTTTTT
TRBV28	.	.	TRBJ1-4	CASSFSLDLGRKKLFF	TGTGCCAGCAGTTTCTCGTTGGATCTTGGGAGGAAAAAACTGTTTTTT
TRBV27	.	.	TRBJ1-1	CASSAYRDSAEAFF	TGTGCCAGCAGTGCCTACCGGGATTCCGCTGAAGCTTTCTTT
TRBV19	.	.	TRBJ2-4	CASSTPGQSNIQYF	TGTGCCAGTAGTACTCCCGGACAGTCTAACATTCAGTACTTC